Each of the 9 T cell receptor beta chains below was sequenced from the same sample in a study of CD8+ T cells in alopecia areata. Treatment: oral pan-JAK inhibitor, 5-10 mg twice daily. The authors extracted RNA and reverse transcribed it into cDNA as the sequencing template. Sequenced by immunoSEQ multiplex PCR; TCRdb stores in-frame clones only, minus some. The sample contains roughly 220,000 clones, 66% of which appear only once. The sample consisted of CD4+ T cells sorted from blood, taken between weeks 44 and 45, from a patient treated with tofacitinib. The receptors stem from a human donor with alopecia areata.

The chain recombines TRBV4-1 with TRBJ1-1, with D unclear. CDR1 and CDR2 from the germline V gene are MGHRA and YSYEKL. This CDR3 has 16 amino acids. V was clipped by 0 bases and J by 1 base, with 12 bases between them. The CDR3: CASSQDIGRWNTEAFF. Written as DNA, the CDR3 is TGCGCCAGCAGCCAAGATATAGGCAGGTGGAACACTGAAGCTTTCTTT.

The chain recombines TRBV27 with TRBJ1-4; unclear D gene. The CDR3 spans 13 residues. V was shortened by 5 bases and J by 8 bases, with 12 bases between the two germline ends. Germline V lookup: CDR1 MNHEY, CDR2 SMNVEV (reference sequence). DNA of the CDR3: TGTGCCAGCAGTGCGGCAGTCGGGGAAAAACTGTTTTTT. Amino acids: CASSAAVGEKLFF.

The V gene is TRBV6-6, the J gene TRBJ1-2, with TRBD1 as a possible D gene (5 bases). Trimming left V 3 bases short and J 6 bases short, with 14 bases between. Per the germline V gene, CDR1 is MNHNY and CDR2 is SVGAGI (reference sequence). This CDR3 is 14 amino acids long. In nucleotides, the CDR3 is TGTGCCAGCAGTTATCAGGGATATTCTAATGGCTACACCTTC. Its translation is CASSYQGYSNGYTF.

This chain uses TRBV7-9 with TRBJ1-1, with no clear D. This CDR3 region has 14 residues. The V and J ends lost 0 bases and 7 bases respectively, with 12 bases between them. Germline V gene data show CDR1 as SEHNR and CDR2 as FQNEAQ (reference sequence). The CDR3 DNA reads TGTGCCAGCAGCTTAGCGCTAAGAGCTGGTGAAGCTTTCTTT. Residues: CASSLALRAGEAFF.

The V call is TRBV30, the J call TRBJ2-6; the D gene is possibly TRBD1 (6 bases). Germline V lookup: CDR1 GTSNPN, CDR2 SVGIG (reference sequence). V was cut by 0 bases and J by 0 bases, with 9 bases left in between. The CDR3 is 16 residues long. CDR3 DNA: TGTGCCTGGAGTGTAGGGACACGCTCTGGGGCCAACGTCCTGACTTTC. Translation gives CAWSVGTRSGANVLTF.

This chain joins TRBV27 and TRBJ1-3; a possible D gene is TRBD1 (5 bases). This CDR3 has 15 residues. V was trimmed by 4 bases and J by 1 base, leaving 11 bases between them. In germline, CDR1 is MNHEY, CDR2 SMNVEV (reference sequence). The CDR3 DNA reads TGTGCCAGCAGTTCGGGGCGCCGGTCTGGAAACACCATATATTTT. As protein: CASSSGRRSGNTIYF.

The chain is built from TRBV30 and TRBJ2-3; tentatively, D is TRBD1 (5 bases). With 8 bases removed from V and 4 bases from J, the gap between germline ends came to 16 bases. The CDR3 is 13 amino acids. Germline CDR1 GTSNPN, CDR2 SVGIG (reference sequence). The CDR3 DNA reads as TGTGCCGGCGTAGTAAGGGGTGCAGATACGCAGTATTTT. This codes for CAGVVRGADTQYF.

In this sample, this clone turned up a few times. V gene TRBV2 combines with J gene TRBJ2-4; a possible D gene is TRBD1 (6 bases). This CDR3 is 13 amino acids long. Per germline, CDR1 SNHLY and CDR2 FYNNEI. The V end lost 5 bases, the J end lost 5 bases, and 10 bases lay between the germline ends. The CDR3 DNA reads TGTGCCAGCAGTCGGGACATCCAAAACATTCAGTACTTC. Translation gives CASSRDIQNIQYF.

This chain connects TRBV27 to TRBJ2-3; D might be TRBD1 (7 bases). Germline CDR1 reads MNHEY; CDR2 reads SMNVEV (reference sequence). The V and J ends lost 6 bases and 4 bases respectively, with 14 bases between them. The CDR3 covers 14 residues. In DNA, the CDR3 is TGTGCCAGCAGATCCTCAGGGGGGCCAGATACGCAGTATTTT. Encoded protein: CASRSSGGPDTQYF.